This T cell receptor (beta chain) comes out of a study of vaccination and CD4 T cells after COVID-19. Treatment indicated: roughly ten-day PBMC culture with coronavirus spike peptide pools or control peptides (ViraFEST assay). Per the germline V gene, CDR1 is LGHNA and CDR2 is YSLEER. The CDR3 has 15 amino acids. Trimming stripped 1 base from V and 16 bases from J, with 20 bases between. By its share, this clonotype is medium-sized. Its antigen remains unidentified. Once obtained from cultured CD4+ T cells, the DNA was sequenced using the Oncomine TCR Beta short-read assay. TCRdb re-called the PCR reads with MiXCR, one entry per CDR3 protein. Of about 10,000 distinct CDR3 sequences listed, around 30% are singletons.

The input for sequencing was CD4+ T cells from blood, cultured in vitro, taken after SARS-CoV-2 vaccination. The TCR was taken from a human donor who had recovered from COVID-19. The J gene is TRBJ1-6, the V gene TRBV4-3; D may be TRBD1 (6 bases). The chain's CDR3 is CASSQGAPGHFFLHF. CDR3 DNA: TGCGCCAGCAGCCAAGGGGCGCCGGGACACTTCTTTCTCCACTTT.